One sample yielded the 29 T cell receptor beta chains listed below, sequenced in a study of Graves' ophthalmopathy and Graves' hyperthyroidism. RNA transcripts yielded amplified TCR beta CDR3 regions. The library came from an HTBI-primed first-round RT-PCR and a second-round multiplex PCR. MiXCR, run by TCRdb on the multiplex PCR reads, gives a single entry per CDR3 protein. The data show more than 550,000 distinct CDR3 sequences, with under 50% seen just once and 3% to 4% held by the top ten. What was sequenced was peripheral blood. These receptors were collected from an adult man with Graves' ophthalmopathy.

This clonotype was observed a few times. V is TRBV11-3 and J is TRBJ2-7, with D unresolved. The CDR3 length is 13 residues. Trimming left V 1 base short and J 6 bases short, with 10 bases between. From germline, CDR1 is SGHNT and CDR2 YENEEA. The CDR3 DNA reads TGTGCCAGCAGCTTAGGGGGATCAGGCGAGCAGTACTTC. It specifies CASSLGGSGEQYF.

At least ten counts were recorded for this clonotype. The gene calls are TRBV5-1 and TRBJ2-7; 7 bases match TRBD2. The CDR3 totals 14 residues. Germline values: CDR1 SGHRS, CDR2 YFSETQ. Germline trimming cut 1 base from V and 5 bases from J; bases unmatched to any gene: 6. Here the CDR3 DNA reads TGCGCCAGCAGCTTGAGCGGGGAGGGGCACGAGCAGTACTTC. It yields the protein CASSLSGEGHEQYF.

There are many counts of this clonotype. The gene calls are TRBV19 and TRBJ1-1, with D possibly TRBD1 on 5 matching bases. V was cut by 7 bases and J by 0 bases, with 18 bases left in between. The CDR3 is made up of 16 amino acids. The germline CDR1 and CDR2 sequences are LNHDA and SQIVND (reference sequence). CDR3 sequence (DNA): TGTGCCAGTACCCCTCAAGTGGGACGGATGAACACTGAAGCTTTCTTT. Its translation is CASTPQVGRMNTEAFF.

This clonotype was observed many times. J is TRBJ1-5 and V is TRBV19; D is undetermined. The length of the CDR3 is 15 residues. The V and J ends lost 2 bases and 9 bases respectively, with 17 bases between them. Per the germline V gene, CDR1 is LNHDA and CDR2 is SQIVND (reference sequence). CDR3 DNA sequence: TGTGCCAGTAGTATAAAAAAGTATCTGGCTCGGCCCCAGCATTTT. Translating it yields CASSIKKYLARPQHF.

J is TRBJ1-1 and V is TRBV6-4, with unresolved D. This CDR3 contains 11 residues. Germline values: CDR1 MRHNA, CDR2 SNTAGT. The ends were cut back, 8 bases at V and 1 base at J, with 5 bases in the middle. The CDR3 sequence: CASPANTEAFF. The CDR3 coding sequence is TGTGCCAGCCCAGCGAACACTGAAGCTTTCTTT.

This clonotype was counted only a few times. V is TRBV7-9 and J is TRBJ2-7; the match to TRBD2 covers 8 bases. Germline values: CDR1 SEHNR, CDR2 FQNEAQ (reference sequence). After removal of 5 bases from V and 3 bases from J, the junction contained 12 bases not matched to a gene. The CDR3 covers 16 residues. CDR3 loop: CASSPPGVAGGYEQYF. In DNA form, the CDR3 reads TGTGCCAGCAGCCCCCCAGGGGTGGCGGGGGGCTACGAGCAGTACTTC.

The chain joins TRBV29-1 to TRBJ1-2, with D maybe TRBD1 (6 bases). Germline V lookup: CDR1 SQVTM, CDR2 ANQGSEA. This CDR3 spans 15 amino acids. V lost 4 bases, J lost 6 bases, and 21 bases lay in between. The CDR3 loop reads CSVARRGGQGHGYTF. For the CDR3, the DNA is TGCAGCGTTGCCCGCAGGGGCGGGCAGGGCCATGGCTACACCTTC.

This sequence joins TRBV7-9 and TRBJ2-5; a possible D gene is TRBD1 (5 bases). The CDR3 covers 15 residues. Germline values: CDR1 SEHNR, CDR2 FQNEAQ (reference sequence). Trimming removed 5 bases at V and 2 bases at J, with 15 bases between. The CDR3 loop reads CASSPGFRVQETQYF. As DNA, the CDR3 is TGTGCCAGCAGCCCAGGGTTTCGGGTACAAGAGACCCAGTACTTC.

At least ten counts were recorded for this clonotype. The J gene is TRBJ1-1, the V gene TRBV24-1; 8 nucleotides line up with TRBD1. This CDR3 has 15 residues. V shed 3 bases and J 6 bases; nucleotides not matched to a gene: 8. In germline, CDR1 is KGHDR, CDR2 SFDVKD. The CDR3 spells CATSDGQGRGAEAFF. The CDR3, as DNA: TGTGCCACCAGTGATGGACAGGGTCGGGGCGCTGAAGCTTTCTTT.

The V and J genes are TRBV2 and TRBJ1-1; D is unclear. The ends were cut back, 8 bases at V and 4 bases at J, with 23 bases in the middle. Per the germline V gene, CDR1 is SNHLY and CDR2 is FYNNEI. The length of the CDR3 is 16 residues. CDR3 in DNA: TGTGCCAGCTCACCCCAGGTCCGGACCACCGGCACTGAAGCTTTCTTT. Amino acid sequence: CASSPQVRTTGTEAFF.

CDR3 protein: CASSARGGPGYEQYF. The CDR3 DNA reads TGTGCCAGCAGCGCCCGGGGGGGACCAGGCTACGAGCAGTACTTC. The chain joins TRBV9 to TRBJ2-7; 8 bases are a match to TRBD2. The junction had 8 bases not matched to a gene; V was cut back by 3 bases and J by 3 bases. Looked up from germline, CDR1 is SGDLS and CDR2 is YYNGEE. The CDR3 sequence is 15 residues long.

This clonotype was found many times. The rearrangement uses TRBV10-3 and TRBJ1-2; D is possibly TRBD1 (6 bases). Germline CDR1 is ENHRY and CDR2 is SYGVKD. CDR3 length equals 13 residues. V lost 2 bases, J lost 2 bases, and 6 bases lay in between. In nucleotides, the CDR3 is TGTGCCATCAGTGAGACAGGGAACTATGGCTACACCTTC. Protein sequence: CAISETGNYGYTF.

Turning to this clonotype: The junction shows a germline mismatch at one end, possibly a read error. J is TRBJ2-7 and V is TRBV9; 8 positions agree with TRBD2. The CDR3 has 14 residues. Germline assignment: CDR1 SGDLS and CDR2 YYNGEE. The chain's CDR3 is CASSVSGGAVERYF. The CDR3 DNA sequence: TGTGCCAGCAGCGTCTCCGGGGGGGCGGTCGAGCGGTACTTC.

In this sample, this clonotype turned up a few times. V and J are TRBV6-6 and TRBJ1-6; TRBD1 might be the D (6 bases). From germline, CDR1 is MNHNY and CDR2 SVGAGI (reference sequence). The V end was cut by 5 bases, the J end by 0 bases, with 11 bases between. The CDR3 extends over 16 amino acids. This CDR3 is CASSRDISSYNSPLHF. The CDR3 coding sequence is TGTGCCAGCAGTCGGGACATCAGCTCCTATAATTCACCCCTCCACTTT.

This chain links TRBV29-1 with TRBJ2-7; the match to TRBD2 covers 7 bases. Per germline, CDR1 SQVTM and CDR2 ANQGSEA. The CDR3 loop spans 11 amino acids. V lost 5 bases to trimming and J lost 12 bases; unmatched junction nucleotides: 10. The CDR3, as DNA: TGCAGCGTTTCCGGGGAGGGAGTTGGGTACTTC. It yields the protein CSVSGEGVGYF.

This clonotype was recorded a few times. V gene TRBV7-9 combines with J gene TRBJ2-7, with TRBD2 identical over 7 bases. The CDR3 length is 19 residues. Trimming removed 2 bases from V and 1 base from J; junction bases left unmatched: 17. Looked up from germline, CDR1 is SEHNR and CDR2 is FQNEAQ (reference sequence). The CDR3 DNA follows: TGTGCCAGCAGCTTATGGGGAGATACGGGAGGTTATAGGTCCTACGAGCAGTACTTC. It yields the protein CASSLWGDTGGYRSYEQYF.

The V call is TRBV20-1, the J call TRBJ1-3, with 8 bases lining up with TRBD1. Germline CDR1 is DFQATT and CDR2 is SNEGSKA (reference sequence). The CDR3 sequence is 13 residues long. The V gene end was trimmed by 7 bases and the J gene end by 4 bases; junction bases not matched to a gene: 6. The DNA of the CDR3 is TGCAGTGTCAAGGACAGGGCCGGAAACACCATATATTTT. Residues: CSVKDRAGNTIYF.

This clonotype has more than one count but fewer than ten. CDR3 in DNA: TGTGCCAGCAGTTACTGGACAGGGGGCGATTACTACGAGCAGTACTTC. Amino acids: CASSYWTGGDYYEQYF. V usage is TRBV6-6 and J usage is TRBJ2-7, with 11 nucleotides matching TRBD1. The CDR3 totals 16 residues. CDR1 MNHNY and CDR2 SVGAGI come from the germline V gene (reference sequence). The J segment lost 3 bases and the V segment lost 1 base, leaving 5 bases of the junction unmatched.

The chain is built from TRBV7-9 and TRBJ2-7; TRBD1 matches at 7 bases. The CDR3 sequence is 15 residues long. V gave up 5 bases and J gave up 7 bases; unmatched junction bases: 14. Germline CDR1 reads SEHNR; CDR2 reads FQNEAQ (reference sequence). CDR3: CASSLTGTEDNEQYF. As DNA, the CDR3 is TGTGCCAGCAGCCTGACCGGGACAGAAGACAATGAGCAGTACTTC.

On this clonotype: This likely comes from a read error, as the CDR3 has no conserved phenylalanine or tryptophan at its end. The chain has TRBV11-2 and TRBJ2-5; D gene unclear. The germline V gene has CDR1 SGHAT and CDR2 FQNNGV. The CDR3 contains 17 residues. V lost 1 base to trimming and J lost 2 bases, with 17 bases between them. CDR3 sequence (DNA): TGTGCCAGCAGCTTAGGGACGGGCAGGCCGCGGCAAGAGACCCAGTACTGC. The encoded protein is CASSLGTGRPRQETQYC.

This clonotype appeared many times. The V call is TRBV10-3, the J call TRBJ2-7; no clear D gene. Trimming cost V 0 bases and J 0 bases, with 9 bases left between them. CDR1 is ENHRY and CDR2 is SYGVKD in the germline V gene. CDR3 length: 15 residues. The CDR3 DNA follows: TGTGCCATCAGTGAGTCGGCGGCAGGCTCCTACGAGCAGTACTTC. It specifies CAISESAAGSYEQYF.

The chain joins TRBV5-5 to TRBJ2-7; 8 bases map to TRBD1. This CDR3 is 13 amino acids long. CDR1 and CDR2 (germline): SGHKS, YYEKEE (reference sequence). The V segment lost 3 bases and the J segment 6 bases; nucleotides outside the gene matches: 5. As DNA, the CDR3 is TGTGCCAGCAGCTCCGGGACAGGTCCCGAGCAGTACTTC. Its protein product is CASSSGTGPEQYF.

This clonotype appeared many times. The chain uses TRBV7-9 and TRBJ2-7; D call uncertain. This CDR3 region has 16 residues. V gave up 1 base and J gave up 0 bases, with 13 bases separating them. Germline V lookup: CDR1 SEHNR, CDR2 FQNEAQ (reference sequence). DNA for the CDR3: TGTGCCAGCAGCTTAGGATCGACAATGAGCTCCTACGAGCAGTACTTC. Residues: CASSLGSTMSSYEQYF.

This clonotype appeared a single time. V is TRBV29-1 and J is TRBJ1-2; 8 bases align to TRBD1. Germline-derived CDR1 and CDR2 are SQVTM and ANQGSEA. The CDR3 runs 12 residues. V shed 2 bases and J 8 bases; nucleotides not matched to a gene: 4. CDR3 amino acids: CSVEQGAQGYTF. The CDR3 region has the DNA TGCAGCGTTGAACAGGGGGCGCAAGGCTACACCTTC.

Remarks on this clonotype: One end of the junction does not line up with germline, which may come from a read error. The rearrangement joins TRBV5-1 to TRBJ1-2; TRBD1 matches 8 bases. Germline V gene sequence: CDR1 SGHRS, CDR2 YFSETQ. The CDR3 consists of 16 residues. The CDR3 DNA sequence: TGTGCCTGGGGACACCCCGGGACAGGTCTGAACTATGGCTACACCTTC. Translating gives CAWGHPGTGLNYGYTF. Supplemented by reference TRBV5-1 and TRBJ1-2, the full variable domain reads KAGVTQTPRYLIKTRGQQVTLSCSPISGHRSVSWYQQTPGQGLQFLFEYFSETQRNKGNFPGRFSGRQFSNSRSEMNVSTLELGDSALYLCAWGHPGTGLNYGYTFGSGTRLTVV.

The sample holds many counts of this clonotype. The chain has TRBV7-8 and TRBJ2-7; 12 positions agree with TRBD2. V shed 5 bases, J shed 2 bases, and the junction held 4 bases outside the gene matches. Looked up from germline, CDR1 is SGHVS and CDR2 is FQNEAQ. The length of the CDR3 is 15 residues. This chain's CDR3 is CASSTTSGGPYEQYF. The CDR3 DNA reads TGTGCCAGCAGCACAACTAGCGGGGGGCCCTACGAGCAGTACTTC.

Of note for this clonotype: One base away lies a much larger clone, so this may be a sequencing read error. J is TRBJ2-7 and V is TRBV15, with D tentatively TRBD1 (6 bases). This CDR3 spans 13 amino acids. Germline assignment: CDR1 LNHNV and CDR2 YYDKDF (reference sequence). The CDR3 coding sequence is TGTGCCACCAGCAGAGGACAGGAGTACGAGCAGCACTTC. Its translation is CATSRGQEYEQHF. Supplemented by reference TRBV15 and TRBJ2-7, the full variable domain reads DAMVIQNPRYQVTQFGKPVTLSCSQTLNHNVMYWYQQKSSQAPKLLFHYYDKDFNNEADTPDNFQSRRPNTSFCFLDIRSPGLGDTAMYLCATSRGQEYEQHFGPGTRLTVT.

The chain couples TRBV10-3 to TRBJ1-3; D remains ambiguous. The CDR3 totals 14 residues. The V and J ends lost 2 bases and 4 bases respectively, with 9 bases between them. CDR1 is ENHRY and CDR2 is SYGVKD in the germline V gene. CDR3 region: CAISEPSTGNTIYF. The CDR3 DNA sequence: TGTGCCATCAGTGAGCCCTCGACCGGAAACACCATATATTTT.

The chain combines TRBV7-9 with TRBJ2-2; 7 positions match TRBD2. In germline, CDR1 is SEHNR, CDR2 FQNEAQ (reference sequence). The CDR3 totals 16 residues. Unmatched junction bases numbered 5, after V lost 0 bases and J lost 4 bases. DNA of the CDR3: TGTGCCAGCAGCTTAGCGCTAGCGGAGACCACCGGGGAGCTGTTTTTT. It is translated as CASSLALAETTGELFF.